This T cell receptor (beta chain) was sequenced during a study of immune characterization of retroperitoneal liposarcoma. A single record per CDR3 protein comes from TCRdb applying MiXCR to the PCR reads. The sample holds more than 10,000 distinct CDR3 sequences; approximately 48% are singletons and the top ten take 9% to 15%. This clonotype was recorded a few times. The CDR3 contains 21 residues. Germline CDR1 is SGHTA and CDR2 is FQGNSA. Trimming at V came to 1 base and at J to 1 base, leaving 19 bases not matched to a gene. This chain connects TRBV7-2 to TRBJ2-3; 8 bases line up with TRBD2. The sample was tumor tissue. The TCR comes from a female donor with retroperitoneal liposarcoma. The CDR3 nucleotides are TGTGCCAGCAGCTTAGGGTGGGCGGGAGGTGGTTCGTCTCAACGCACAGATACGCAGTATTTT. It translates to CASSLGWAGGGSSQRTDTQYF. The complete variable domain, with remaining parts taken from reference TRBV7-2 and TRBJ2-3, reads GAGVSQSPSNKVTEKGKDVELRCDPISGHTALYWYRQSLGQGLEFLIYFQGNSAPDKSGLPSDRFSAERTGGSVSTLTIQRTQQEDSAVYLCASSLGWAGGGSSQRTDTQYFGPGTRLTVL.